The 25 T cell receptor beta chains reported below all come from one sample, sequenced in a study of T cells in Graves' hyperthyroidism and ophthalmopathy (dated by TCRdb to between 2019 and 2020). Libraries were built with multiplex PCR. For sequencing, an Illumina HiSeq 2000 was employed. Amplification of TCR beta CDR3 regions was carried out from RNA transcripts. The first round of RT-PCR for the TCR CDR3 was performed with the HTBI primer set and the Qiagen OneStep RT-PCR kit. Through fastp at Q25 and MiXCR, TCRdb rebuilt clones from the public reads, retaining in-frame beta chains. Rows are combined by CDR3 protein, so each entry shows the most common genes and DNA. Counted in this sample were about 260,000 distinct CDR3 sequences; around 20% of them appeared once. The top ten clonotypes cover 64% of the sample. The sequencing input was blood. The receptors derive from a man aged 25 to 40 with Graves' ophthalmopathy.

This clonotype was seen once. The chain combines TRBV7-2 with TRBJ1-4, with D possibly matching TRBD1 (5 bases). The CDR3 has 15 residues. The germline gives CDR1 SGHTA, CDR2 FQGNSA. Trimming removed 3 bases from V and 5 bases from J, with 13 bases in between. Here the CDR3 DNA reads TGTGCCAGCAGCTTGGTGGGGGGGAGGAATGAAAAACTGTTTTTT. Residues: CASSLVGGRNEKLFF.

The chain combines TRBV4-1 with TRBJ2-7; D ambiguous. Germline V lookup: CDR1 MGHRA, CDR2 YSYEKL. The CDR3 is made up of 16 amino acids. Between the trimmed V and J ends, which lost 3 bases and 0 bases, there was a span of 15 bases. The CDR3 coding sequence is TGCGCCAGCAGCCAGACCCCCGGGTCTAGCTCCTACGAGCAGTACTTC. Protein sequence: CASSQTPGSSSYEQYF.

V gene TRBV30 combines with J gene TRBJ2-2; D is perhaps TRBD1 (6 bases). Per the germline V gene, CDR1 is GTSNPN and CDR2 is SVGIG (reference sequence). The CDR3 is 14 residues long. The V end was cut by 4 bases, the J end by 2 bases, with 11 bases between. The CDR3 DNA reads TGTGCCTGGAAGGGGGACCGAAACACCGGGGAGCTGTTTTTT. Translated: CAWKGDRNTGELFF.

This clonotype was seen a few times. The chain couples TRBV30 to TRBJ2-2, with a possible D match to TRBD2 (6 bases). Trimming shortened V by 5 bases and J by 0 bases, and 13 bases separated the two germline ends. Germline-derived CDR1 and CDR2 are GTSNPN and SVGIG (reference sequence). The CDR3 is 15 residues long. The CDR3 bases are TGTGCCTGGTATCCGGGGGTCACGAACACCGGGGAGCTGTTTTTT. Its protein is CAWYPGVTNTGELFF. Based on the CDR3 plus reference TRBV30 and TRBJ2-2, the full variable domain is SQTIHQWPATLVQPVGSPLSLECTVEGTSNPNLYWYRQAAGRGLQLLFYSVGIGQISSEVPQNLSASRPQDRQFILSSKKLLLSDSGFYLCAWYPGVTNTGELFFGEGSRLTVL.

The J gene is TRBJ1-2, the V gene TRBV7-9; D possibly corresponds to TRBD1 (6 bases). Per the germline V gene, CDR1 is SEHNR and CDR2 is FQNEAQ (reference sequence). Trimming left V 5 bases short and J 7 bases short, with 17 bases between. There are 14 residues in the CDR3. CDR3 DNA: TGTGCCAGCAGCCCCCCCGGGGGCGCGCTTGGCTACACCTTC. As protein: CASSPPGGALGYTF.

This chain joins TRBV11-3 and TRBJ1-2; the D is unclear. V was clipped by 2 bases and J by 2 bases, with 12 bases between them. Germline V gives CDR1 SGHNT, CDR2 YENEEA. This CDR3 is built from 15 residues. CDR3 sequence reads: CASSLSSTGNYGYTF. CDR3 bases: TGTGCCAGCAGCTTAAGTTCCACGGGGAACTATGGCTACACCTTC.

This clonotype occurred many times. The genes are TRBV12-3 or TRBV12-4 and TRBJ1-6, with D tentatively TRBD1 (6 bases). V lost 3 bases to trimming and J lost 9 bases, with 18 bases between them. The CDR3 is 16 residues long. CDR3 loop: CASSFGGLWGSSPLHF. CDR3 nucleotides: TGTGCCAGCAGTTTTGGGGGGCTTTGGGGATCTTCACCCCTCCACTTT.

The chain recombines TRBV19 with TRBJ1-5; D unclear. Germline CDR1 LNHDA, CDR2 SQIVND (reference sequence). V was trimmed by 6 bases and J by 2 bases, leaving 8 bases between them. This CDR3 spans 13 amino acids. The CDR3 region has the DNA TGTGCCAGTAGGGACTTTGGCAATCAGCCCCAGCATTTT. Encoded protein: CASRDFGNQPQHF.

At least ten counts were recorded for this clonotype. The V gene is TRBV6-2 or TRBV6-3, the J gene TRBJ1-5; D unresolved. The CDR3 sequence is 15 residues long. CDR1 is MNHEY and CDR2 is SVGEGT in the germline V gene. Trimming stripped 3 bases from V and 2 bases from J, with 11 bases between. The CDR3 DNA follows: TGTGCCAGCAGTTATATGGGATCTGGCAATCAGCCCCAGCATTTT. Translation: CASSYMGSGNQPQHF.

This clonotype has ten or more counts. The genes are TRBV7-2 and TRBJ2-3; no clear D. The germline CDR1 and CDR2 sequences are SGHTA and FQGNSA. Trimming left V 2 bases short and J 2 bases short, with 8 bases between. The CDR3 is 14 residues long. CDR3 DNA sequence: TGTGCCAGCAGCTTACAGGCAGCCACAGATACGCAGTATTTT. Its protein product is CASSLQAATDTQYF.

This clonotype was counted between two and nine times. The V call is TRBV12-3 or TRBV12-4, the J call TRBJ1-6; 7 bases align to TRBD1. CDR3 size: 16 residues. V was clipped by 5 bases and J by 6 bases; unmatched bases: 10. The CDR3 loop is CASSRAGTAFNSPLHF. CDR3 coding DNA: TGTGCCAGCAGTAGGGCCGGGACAGCCTTTAATTCACCCCTCCACTTT.

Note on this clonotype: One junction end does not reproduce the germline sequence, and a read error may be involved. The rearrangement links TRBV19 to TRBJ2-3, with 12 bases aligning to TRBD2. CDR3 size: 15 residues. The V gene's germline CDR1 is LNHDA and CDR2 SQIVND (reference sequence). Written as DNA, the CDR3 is TGTACCAGTAGTCCGACTAGCGGGAGTGGAAATACGCAGTATTTT. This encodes CTSSPTSGSGNTQYF. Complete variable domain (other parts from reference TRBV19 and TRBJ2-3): DGGITQSPKYLFRKEGQNVTLSCEQNLNHDAMYWYRQDPGQGLRLIYYSQIVNDFQKGDIAEGYSVSREKKESFPLTVTSAQKNPTAFYLCTSSPTSGSGNTQYFGPGTRLTVL.

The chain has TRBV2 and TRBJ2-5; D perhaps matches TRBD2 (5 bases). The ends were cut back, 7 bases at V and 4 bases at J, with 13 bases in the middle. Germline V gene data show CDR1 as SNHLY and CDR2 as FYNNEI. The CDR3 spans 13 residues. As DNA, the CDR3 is TGTGCCAGCAAGAGGGCTGGACCAGAGACCCAGTACTTC. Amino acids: CASKRAGPETQYF. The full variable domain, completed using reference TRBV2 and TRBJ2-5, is EPEVTQTPSHQVTQMGQEVILRCVPISNHLYFYWYRQILGQKVEFLVSFYNNEISEKSEIFDDQFSVERPDGSNFTLKIRSTKLEDSAMYFCASKRAGPETQYFGPGTRLLVL.

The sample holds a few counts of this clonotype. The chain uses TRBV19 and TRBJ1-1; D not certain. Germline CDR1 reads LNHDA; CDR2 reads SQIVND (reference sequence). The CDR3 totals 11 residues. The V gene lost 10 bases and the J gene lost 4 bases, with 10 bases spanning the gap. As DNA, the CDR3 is TGTGCCACTCGGGCGGGCACTGAAGCTTTCTTT. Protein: CATRAGTEAFF.

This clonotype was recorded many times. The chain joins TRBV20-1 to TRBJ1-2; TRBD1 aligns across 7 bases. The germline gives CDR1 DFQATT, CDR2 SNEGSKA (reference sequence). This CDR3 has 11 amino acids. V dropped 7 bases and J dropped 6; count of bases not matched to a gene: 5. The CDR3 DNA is TGCAGTGAGGACAGGCTTGATGGCTACACCTTC. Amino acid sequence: CSEDRLDGYTF.

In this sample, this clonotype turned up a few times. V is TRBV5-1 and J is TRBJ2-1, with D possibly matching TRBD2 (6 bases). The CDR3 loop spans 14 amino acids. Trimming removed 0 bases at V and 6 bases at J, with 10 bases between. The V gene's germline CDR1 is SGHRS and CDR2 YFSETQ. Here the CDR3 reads CASSLGLVGNEQFF. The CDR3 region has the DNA TGCGCCAGCAGCTTGGGACTAGTTGGCAATGAGCAGTTCTTC.

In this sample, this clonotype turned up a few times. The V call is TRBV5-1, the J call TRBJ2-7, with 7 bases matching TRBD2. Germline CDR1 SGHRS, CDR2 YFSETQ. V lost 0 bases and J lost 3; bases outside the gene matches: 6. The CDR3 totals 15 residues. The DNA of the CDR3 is TGCGCCAGCAGCTTGGGGGGGGGGACGAACTACGAGCAGTACTTC. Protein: CASSLGGGTNYEQYF.

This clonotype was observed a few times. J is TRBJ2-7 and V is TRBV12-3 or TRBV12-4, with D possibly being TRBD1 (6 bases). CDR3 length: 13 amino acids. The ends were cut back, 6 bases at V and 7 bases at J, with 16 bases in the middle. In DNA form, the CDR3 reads TGTGCCAGCAGGCAAGACAGGATCGAAGAGCAGTACTTC. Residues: CASRQDRIEEQYF.

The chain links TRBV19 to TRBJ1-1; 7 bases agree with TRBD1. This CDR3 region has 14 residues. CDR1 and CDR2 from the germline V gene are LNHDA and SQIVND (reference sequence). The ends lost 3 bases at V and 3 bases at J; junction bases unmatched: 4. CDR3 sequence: CASSMDQGDTEAFF. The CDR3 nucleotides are TGTGCCAGTAGTATGGACCAGGGGGACACTGAAGCTTTCTTT.

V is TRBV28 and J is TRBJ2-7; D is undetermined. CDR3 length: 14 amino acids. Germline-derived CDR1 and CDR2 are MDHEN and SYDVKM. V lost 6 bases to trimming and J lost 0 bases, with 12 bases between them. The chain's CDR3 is CASRALASSYEQYF. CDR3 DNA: TGTGCCAGCAGGGCCCTGGCAAGCTCCTACGAGCAGTACTTC. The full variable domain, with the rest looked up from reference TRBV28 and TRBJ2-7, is DVKVTQSSRYLVKRTGEKVFLECVQDMDHENMFWYRQDPGLGLRLIYFSYDVKMKEKGDIPEGYSVSREKKERFSLILESASTNQTSMYLCASRALASSYEQYFGPGTRLTVT.

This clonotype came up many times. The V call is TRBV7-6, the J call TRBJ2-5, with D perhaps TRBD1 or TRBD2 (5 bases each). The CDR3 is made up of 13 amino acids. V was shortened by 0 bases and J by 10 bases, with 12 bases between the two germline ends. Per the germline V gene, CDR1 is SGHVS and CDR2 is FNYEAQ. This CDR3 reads CASSLAGPSGQYF. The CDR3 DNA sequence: TGTGCCAGCAGCTTAGCGGGACCAAGCGGCCAGTACTTC.

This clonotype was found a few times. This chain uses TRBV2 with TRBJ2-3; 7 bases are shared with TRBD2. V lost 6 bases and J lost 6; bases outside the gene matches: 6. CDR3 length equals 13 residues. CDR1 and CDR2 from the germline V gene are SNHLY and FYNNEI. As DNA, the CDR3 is TGTGCCAGCAGCGACGCACTAGCGGATACGCAGTATTTT. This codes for CASSDALADTQYF. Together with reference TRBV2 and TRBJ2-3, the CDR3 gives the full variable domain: EPEVTQTPSHQVTQMGQEVILRCVPISNHLYFYWYRQILGQKVEFLVSFYNNEISEKSEIFDDQFSVERPDGSNFTLKIRSTKLEDSAMYFCASSDALADTQYFGPGTRLTVL.

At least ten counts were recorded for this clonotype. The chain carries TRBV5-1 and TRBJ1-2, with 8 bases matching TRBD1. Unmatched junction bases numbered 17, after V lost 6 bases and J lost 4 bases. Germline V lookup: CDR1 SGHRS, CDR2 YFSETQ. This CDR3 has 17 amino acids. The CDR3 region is CASILRPLRDRFYGYTF. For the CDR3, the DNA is TGCGCCAGCATCCTTAGACCCCTCCGGGACAGGTTCTATGGCTACACCTTC.

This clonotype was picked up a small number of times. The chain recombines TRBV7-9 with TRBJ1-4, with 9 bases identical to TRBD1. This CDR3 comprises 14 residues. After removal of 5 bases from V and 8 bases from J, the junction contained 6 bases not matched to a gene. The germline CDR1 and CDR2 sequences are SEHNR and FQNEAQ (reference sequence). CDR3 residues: CASSERQGEEKLFF. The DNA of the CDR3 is TGTGCCAGCAGCGAACGACAGGGGGAAGAAAAACTGTTTTTT.

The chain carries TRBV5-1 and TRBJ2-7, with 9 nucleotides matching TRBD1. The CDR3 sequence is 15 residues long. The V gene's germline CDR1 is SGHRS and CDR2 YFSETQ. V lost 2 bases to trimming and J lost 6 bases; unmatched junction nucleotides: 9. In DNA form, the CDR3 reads TGCGCCAGCAGCTTAACGGGACAGGGACCCTTCGAGCAGTACTTC. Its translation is CASSLTGQGPFEQYF.